This T cell receptor (beta chain) was captured in a study of blood T cell repertoires in COVID-19. Germline CDR1 ENHRY, CDR2 SYGVKD. This CDR3 comprises 14 residues. J gave up 3 bases and V 7 bases, and 7 bases lay outside the gene matches. Original analysis: Counts of nucleated cells, estimated from reference gene primer amplification, were obtained. Produced via immunoSEQ multiplex PCR; TCRdb's table is partial and in-frame only. V and J calls and clone size are copied from that table; D and trimming were computed from the DNA. The data show over 80,000 clones, 89% seen once. V and J are TRBV10-3 and TRBJ1-2; 8 positions agree with TRBD1. Sequenced input: peripheral blood. This clonotype was sampled from a man aged 45 to 65 with acute or convalescent COVID-19. CDR3 nucleotides: TGTGCCATCATGACAGGGGTTGGAGACTATGGCTACACCTTC. This translates into CAIMTGVGDYGYTF.